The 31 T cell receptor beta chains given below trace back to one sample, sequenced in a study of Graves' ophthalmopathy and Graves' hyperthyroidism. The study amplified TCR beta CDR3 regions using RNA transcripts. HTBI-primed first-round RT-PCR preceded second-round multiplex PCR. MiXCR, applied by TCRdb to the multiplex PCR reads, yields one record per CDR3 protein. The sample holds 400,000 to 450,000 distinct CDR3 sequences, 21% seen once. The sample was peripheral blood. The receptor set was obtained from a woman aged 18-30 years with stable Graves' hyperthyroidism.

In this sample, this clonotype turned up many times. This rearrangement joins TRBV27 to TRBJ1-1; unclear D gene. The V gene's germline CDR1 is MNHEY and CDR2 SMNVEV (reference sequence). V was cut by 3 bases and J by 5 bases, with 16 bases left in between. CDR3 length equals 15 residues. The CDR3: CASSFRGGLGTEAFF. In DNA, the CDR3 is TGTGCCAGCAGTTTCCGGGGAGGGTTAGGGACTGAAGCTTTCTTT.

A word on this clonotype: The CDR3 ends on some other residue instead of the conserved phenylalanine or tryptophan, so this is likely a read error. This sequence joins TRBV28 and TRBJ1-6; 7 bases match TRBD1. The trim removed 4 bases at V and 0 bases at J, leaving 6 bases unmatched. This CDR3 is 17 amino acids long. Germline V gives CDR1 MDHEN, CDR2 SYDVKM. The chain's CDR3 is CASSYAGGGSYNSPLHS. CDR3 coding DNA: TGTGCCAGCAGTTACGCAGGGGGGGGCTCCTATAATTCACCCCTCCACTCA.

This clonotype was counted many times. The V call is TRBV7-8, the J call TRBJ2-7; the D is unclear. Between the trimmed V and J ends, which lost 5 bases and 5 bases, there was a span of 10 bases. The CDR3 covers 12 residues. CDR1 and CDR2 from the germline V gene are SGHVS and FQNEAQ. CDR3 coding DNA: TGTGCCAGCAGCCGATCTGGCGACGAGCAGTACTTC. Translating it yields CASSRSGDEQYF.

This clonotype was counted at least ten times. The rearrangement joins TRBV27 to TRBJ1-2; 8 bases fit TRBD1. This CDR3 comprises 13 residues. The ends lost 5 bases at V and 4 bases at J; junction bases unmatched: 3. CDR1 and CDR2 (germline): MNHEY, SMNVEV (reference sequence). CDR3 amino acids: CASSRGTGYGYTF. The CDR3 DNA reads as TGTGCCAGCAGTCGAGGGACAGGCTATGGCTACACCTTC.

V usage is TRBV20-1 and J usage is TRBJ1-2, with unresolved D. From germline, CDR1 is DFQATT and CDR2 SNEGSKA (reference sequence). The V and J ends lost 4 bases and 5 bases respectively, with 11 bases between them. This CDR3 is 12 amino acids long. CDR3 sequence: CSAKLDRYGYTF. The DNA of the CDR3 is TGCAGTGCTAAGTTGGATCGGTATGGCTACACCTTC.

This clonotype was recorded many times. The CDR3 DNA is TGCAGTGCTAGGGTAGTCCCGACAGCTGCCCTGGGCTACGAGCAGTACTTC. Its translation: CSARVVPTAALGYEQYF. The chain joins TRBV20-1 to TRBJ2-7; D is perhaps TRBD1 (5 bases). V shed 3 bases and J shed 3 bases, with 24 bases lying between them. The CDR3 is made up of 17 amino acids. Germline V gene data show CDR1 as DFQATT and CDR2 as SNEGSKA (reference sequence).

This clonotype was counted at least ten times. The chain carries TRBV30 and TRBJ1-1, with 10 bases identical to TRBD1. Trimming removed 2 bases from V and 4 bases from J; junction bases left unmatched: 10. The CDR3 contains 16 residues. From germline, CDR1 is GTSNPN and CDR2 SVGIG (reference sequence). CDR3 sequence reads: CAWSPGWTGGSTEAFF. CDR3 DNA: TGTGCCTGGAGTCCCGGGTGGACAGGGGGATCCACTGAAGCTTTCTTT. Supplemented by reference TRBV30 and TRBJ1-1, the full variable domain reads SQTIHQWPATLVQPVGSPLSLECTVEGTSNPNLYWYRQAAGRGLQLLFYSVGIGQISSEVPQNLSASRPQDRQFILSSKKLLLSDSGFYLCAWSPGWTGGSTEAFFGQGTRLTVV.

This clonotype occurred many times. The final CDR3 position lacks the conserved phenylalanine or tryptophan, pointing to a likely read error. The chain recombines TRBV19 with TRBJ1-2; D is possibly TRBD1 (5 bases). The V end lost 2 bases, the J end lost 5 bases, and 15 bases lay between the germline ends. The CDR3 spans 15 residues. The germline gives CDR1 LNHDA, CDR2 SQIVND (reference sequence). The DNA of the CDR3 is TGTGCCAGTAGTATACCCTCGGAGGGGAGGTATGGCTACACCTCC. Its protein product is CASSIPSEGRYGYTS.

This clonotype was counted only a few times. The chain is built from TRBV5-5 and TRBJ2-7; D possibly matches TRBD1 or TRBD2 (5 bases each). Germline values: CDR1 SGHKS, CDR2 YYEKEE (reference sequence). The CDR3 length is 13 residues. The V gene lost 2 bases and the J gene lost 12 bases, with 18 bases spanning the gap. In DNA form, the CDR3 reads TGTGCCAGCAGCTTTCAGGGAGCAAGTCTCGGGTACTTC. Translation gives CASSFQGASLGYF.

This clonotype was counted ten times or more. In DNA form, the CDR3 reads TGCGCCAGCAGCTTGGGACGGGAGGGCCTCTACGAGCAGTACTTC. This sequence encodes CASSLGREGLYEQYF. V and J are TRBV5-1 and TRBJ2-7, with 8 bases identical to TRBD2. CDR1 SGHRS and CDR2 YFSETQ come from the germline V gene. V shed 0 bases and J 3 bases; nucleotides not matched to a gene: 5. CDR3 size: 15 residues.

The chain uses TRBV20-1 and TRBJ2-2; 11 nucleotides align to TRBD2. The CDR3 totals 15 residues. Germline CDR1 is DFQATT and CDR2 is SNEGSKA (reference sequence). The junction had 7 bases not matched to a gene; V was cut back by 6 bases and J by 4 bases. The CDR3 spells CSAPGTSGITGELFF. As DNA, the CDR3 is TGCAGTGCCCCTGGGACTAGCGGAATCACCGGGGAGCTGTTTTTT.

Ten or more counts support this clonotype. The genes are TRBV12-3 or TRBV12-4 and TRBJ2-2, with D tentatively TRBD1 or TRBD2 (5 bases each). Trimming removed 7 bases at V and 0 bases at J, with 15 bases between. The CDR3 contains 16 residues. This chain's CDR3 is CASTRGAGSNTGELFF. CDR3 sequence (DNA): TGTGCCAGCACTAGAGGGGCAGGTTCGAACACCGGGGAGCTGTTTTTT.

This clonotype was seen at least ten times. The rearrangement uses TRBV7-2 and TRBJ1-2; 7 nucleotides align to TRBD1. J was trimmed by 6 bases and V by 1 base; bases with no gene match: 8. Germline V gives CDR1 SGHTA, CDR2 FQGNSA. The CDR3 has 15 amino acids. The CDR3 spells CASSLVHRGKDGYTF. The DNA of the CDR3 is TGTGCCAGCAGCTTAGTCCACAGGGGCAAAGATGGCTACACCTTC.

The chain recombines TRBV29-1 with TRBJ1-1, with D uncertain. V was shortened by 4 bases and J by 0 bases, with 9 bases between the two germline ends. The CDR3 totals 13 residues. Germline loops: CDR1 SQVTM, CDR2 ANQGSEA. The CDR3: CSVGTEMNTEAFF. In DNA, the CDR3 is TGCAGCGTTGGTACAGAGATGAACACTGAAGCTTTCTTT.

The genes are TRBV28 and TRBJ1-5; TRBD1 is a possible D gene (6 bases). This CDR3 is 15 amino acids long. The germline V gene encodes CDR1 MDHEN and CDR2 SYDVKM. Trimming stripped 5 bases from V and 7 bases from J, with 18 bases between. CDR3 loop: CASSPPGGARQPQHF. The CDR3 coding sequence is TGTGCCAGCAGTCCCCCCGGGGGGGCCCGCCAGCCCCAGCATTTT.

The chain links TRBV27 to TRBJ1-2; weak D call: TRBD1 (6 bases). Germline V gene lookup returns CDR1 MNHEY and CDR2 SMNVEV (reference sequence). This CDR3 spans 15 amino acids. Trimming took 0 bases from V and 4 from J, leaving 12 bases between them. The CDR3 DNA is TGTGCCAGCAGTTTATCAGGGGGACGGGGCTATGGCTACACCTTC. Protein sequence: CASSLSGGRGYGYTF.

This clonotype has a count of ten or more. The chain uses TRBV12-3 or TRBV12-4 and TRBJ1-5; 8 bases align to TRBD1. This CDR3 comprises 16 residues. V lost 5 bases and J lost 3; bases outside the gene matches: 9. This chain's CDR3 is CASSDGQGLVNQPQHF. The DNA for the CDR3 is TGTGCCAGCAGTGATGGACAGGGATTGGTCAATCAGCCCCAGCATTTT.

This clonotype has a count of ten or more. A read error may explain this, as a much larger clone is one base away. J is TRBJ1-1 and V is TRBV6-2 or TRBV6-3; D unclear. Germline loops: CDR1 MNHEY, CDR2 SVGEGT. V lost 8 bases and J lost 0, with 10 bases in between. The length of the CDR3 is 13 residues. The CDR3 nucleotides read TGTGCCAGCTGCAGGACTATGAACACTGAAGCTTTCTTT. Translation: CASCRTMNTEAFF.

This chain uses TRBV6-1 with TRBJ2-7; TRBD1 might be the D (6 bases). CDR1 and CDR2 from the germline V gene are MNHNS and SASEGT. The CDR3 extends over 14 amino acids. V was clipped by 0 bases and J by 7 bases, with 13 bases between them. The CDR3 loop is CASSEALRGEEQYF. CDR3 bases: TGTGCCAGCAGTGAAGCTCTCAGGGGCGAGGAGCAGTACTTC.

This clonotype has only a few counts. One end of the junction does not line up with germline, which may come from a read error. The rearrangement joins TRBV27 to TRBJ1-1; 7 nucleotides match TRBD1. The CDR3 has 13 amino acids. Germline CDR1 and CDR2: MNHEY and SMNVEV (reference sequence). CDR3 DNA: TGTGCCAGCAGTTCGGGACAGAACACTGAAGCTTGCTTT. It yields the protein CASSSGQNTEACF.

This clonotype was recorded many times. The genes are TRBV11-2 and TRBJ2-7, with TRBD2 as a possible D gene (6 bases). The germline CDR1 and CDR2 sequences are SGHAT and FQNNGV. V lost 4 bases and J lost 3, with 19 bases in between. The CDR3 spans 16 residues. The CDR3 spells CASSSLRGTGDYEQYF. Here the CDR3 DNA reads TGTGCCAGCAGCTCCCTTAGAGGGACGGGGGACTACGAGCAGTACTTC.

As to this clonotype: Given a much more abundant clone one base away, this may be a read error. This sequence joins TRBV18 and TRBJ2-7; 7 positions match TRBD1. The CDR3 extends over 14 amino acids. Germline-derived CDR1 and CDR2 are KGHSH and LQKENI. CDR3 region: CASSPDRTSYEQHF. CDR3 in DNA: TGTGCCAGCTCACCGGACAGGACTTCCTACGAGCAGCACTTC.

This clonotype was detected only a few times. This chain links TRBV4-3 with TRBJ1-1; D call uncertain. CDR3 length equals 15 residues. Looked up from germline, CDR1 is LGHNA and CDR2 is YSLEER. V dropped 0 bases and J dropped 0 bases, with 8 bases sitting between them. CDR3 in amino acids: CASSQDTAMNTEAFF. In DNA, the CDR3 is TGCGCCAGCAGCCAAGACACAGCAATGAACACTGAAGCTTTCTTT.

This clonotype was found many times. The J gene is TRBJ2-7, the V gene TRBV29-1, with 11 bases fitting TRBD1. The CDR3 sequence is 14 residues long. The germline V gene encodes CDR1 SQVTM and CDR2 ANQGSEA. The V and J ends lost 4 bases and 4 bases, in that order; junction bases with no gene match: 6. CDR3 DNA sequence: TGCAGCGTTGTTTTACGGGACAGGGGGTACGAGCAGTACTTC. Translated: CSVVLRDRGYEQYF.

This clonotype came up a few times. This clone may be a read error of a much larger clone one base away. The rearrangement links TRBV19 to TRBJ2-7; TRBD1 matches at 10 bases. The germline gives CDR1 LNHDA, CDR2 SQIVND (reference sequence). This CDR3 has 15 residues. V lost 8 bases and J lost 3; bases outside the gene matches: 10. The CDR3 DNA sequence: TGTGCCAGTTGTTTACCGGGACAGGGGATCTACGAGCAGTACTTC. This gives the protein CASCLPGQGIYEQYF. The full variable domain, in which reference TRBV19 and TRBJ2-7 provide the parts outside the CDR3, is DGGITQSPKYLFRKEGQNVTLSCEQNLNHDAMYWYRQDPGQGLRLIYYSQIVNDFQKGDIAEGYSVSREKKESFPLTVTSAQKNPTAFYLCASCLPGQGIYEQYFGPGTRLTVT.

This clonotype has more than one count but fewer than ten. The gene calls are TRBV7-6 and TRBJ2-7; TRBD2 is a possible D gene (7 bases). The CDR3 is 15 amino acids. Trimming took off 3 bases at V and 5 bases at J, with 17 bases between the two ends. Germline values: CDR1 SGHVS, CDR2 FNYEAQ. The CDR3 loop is CASSFRGGGGDEQYF. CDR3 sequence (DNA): TGTGCCAGCAGCTTTAGGGGGGGGGGAGGCGACGAGCAGTACTTC.

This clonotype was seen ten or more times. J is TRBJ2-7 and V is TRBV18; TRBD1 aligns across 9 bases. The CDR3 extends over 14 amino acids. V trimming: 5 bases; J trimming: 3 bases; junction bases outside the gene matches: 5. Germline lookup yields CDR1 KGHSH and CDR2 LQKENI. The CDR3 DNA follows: TGTGCCAGCTCATCGCAGGGACAGGGCTACGAGCAGTACTTC. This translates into CASSSQGQGYEQYF.

Written as DNA, the CDR3 is TGTGCCAGCAGTCTTGACGGAAACTCTGGGGCCAACGTCCTGACTTTC. This gives the protein CASSLDGNSGANVLTF. The chain is built from TRBV2 and TRBJ2-6; unclear D gene. Germline values: CDR1 SNHLY, CDR2 FYNNEI. The CDR3 loop spans 16 amino acids. V was pared by 5 bases and J by 0 bases, with 11 bases between. The full variable domain, its missing parts supplied by reference TRBV2 and TRBJ2-6, is EPEVTQTPSHQVTQMGQEVILRCVPISNHLYFYWYRQILGQKVEFLVSFYNNEISEKSEIFDDQFSVERPDGSNFTLKIRSTKLEDSAMYFCASSLDGNSGANVLTFGAGSRLTVL.

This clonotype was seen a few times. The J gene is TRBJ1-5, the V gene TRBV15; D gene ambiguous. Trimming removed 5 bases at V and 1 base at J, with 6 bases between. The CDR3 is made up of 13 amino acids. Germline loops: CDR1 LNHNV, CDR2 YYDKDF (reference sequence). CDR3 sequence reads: CATSQDSNQPQHF. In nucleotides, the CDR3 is TGTGCCACCAGCCAGGACAGCAATCAGCCCCAGCATTTT.

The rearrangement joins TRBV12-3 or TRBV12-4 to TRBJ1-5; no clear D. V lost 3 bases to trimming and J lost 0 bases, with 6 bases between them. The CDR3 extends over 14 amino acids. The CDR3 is CASSFMNSNQPQHF. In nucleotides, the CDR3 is TGTGCCAGCAGTTTTATGAATAGCAATCAGCCCCAGCATTTT.

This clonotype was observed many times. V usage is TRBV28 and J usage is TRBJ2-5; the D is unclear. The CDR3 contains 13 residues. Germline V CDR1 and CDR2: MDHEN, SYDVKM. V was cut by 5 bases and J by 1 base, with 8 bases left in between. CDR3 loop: CASSNLLQETQYF. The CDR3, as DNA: TGTGCCAGCAGTAACCTCCTCCAAGAGACCCAGTACTTC.